Following are 20 T cell receptor beta chains from one sample sequenced in a study of type 1 regulatory T cells. TCRdb itself ran the reads through MiXCR, one entry per CDR3 protein. The profile covers 14,000 to 15,000 distinct CDR3 sequences, with roughly an eighth appearing a single time and about 16% taken by the ten largest. These TCRs' antigens remain unknown. Input material: cultured T cells, either the whole culture or a sorted T cell fraction (not recorded which). The receptors here all came from a human donor in good health.

This clonotype was detected many times. The chain links TRBV6-6 to TRBJ2-7; no definite D call. With 2 bases removed from V and 0 bases from J, the gap between germline ends came to 5 bases. CDR3 length: 13 residues. Germline CDR1 and CDR2: MNHNY and SVGAGI (reference sequence). CDR3 nucleotides: TGTGCCAGCAGTTACGAGGTCTCCTACGAGCAGTACTTC. This translates into CASSYEVSYEQYF.

At least ten counts were recorded for this clonotype. The chain employs TRBV10-3 and TRBJ2-7; D gene uncertain. V was clipped by 4 bases and J by 0 bases, with 4 bases between them. The CDR3 runs to 12 residues. Germline CDR1 ENHRY, CDR2 SYGVKD. The CDR3 nucleotides are TGTGCCATCAGTGGAAGCTCCTACGAGCAGTACTTC. It codes for CAISGSSYEQYF.

This clonotype was recorded many times. The J gene is TRBJ1-1, the V gene TRBV18; no clear D. Germline-derived CDR1 and CDR2 are KGHSH and LQKENI. V was trimmed by 1 base and J by 0 bases, leaving 9 bases between them. This CDR3 region has 15 residues. For the CDR3, the DNA is TGTGCCAGCTCACCACTTCGTGAGGTGAACACTGAAGCTTTCTTT. Translating gives CASSPLREVNTEAFF.

This clonotype was seen ten or more times. This rearrangement joins TRBV12-3 or TRBV12-4 to TRBJ1-5, with no clear D. V lost 4 bases to trimming and J lost 6 bases, with 7 bases between them. CDR3 length: 12 residues. CDR3 amino acids: CASSSSRQPQHF. The DNA for the CDR3 is TGTGCCAGCAGTTCCAGTCGTCAGCCCCAGCATTTT.

This clonotype showed up many times. The chain recombines TRBV30 with TRBJ2-7; unclear D gene. V was shortened by 5 bases and J by 0 bases, with 5 bases between the two germline ends. Germline V gives CDR1 GTSNPN, CDR2 SVGIG (reference sequence). This CDR3 has 11 amino acids. The CDR3: CAWALSYEQYF. The CDR3 DNA sequence: TGTGCCTGGGCTCTCTCCTACGAGCAGTACTTC.

This clonotype was seen ten or more times. The rearrangement links TRBV5-1 to TRBJ1-5, with D hard to call. V was pared by 0 bases and J by 4 bases, with 5 bases between. This CDR3 region has 13 residues. Per germline, CDR1 SGHRS and CDR2 YFSETQ. CDR3 in DNA: TGCGCCAGCAGCTTGGGGGATAATCAGCCCCAGCATTTT. The encoded protein is CASSLGDNQPQHF.

This clonotype was seen more than once but under ten times. This rearrangement joins TRBV7-9 to TRBJ2-7; D ambiguous. CDR1 is SEHNR, CDR2 FQNEAQ, per germline (reference sequence). The V gene lost 4 bases and the J gene lost 7 bases, with 17 bases spanning the gap. CDR3 size: 14 residues. The chain's CDR3 is CASSWGNGPGEQYF. CDR3 nucleotide sequence: TGTGCCAGCAGCTGGGGTAATGGTCCCGGGGAGCAGTACTTC.

There are a few counts of this clonotype. The chain has TRBV5-6 and TRBJ1-1; no clear D gene. The ends were cut back, 1 base at V and 11 bases at J, with 12 bases in the middle. The CDR3 runs 12 residues. Germline CDR1 SGHDT, CDR2 YYEEEE. CDR3 region: CASSLTEVEAFF. In nucleotides, the CDR3 is TGTGCCAGCAGCTTGACGGAAGTGGAGGCTTTCTTT.

This clonotype was picked up many times. The chain links TRBV7-2 to TRBJ2-7; D ambiguous. V lost 0 bases and J lost 0, with 3 bases in between. The CDR3 has 13 residues. The V gene's germline CDR1 is SGHTA and CDR2 FQGNSA. The CDR3 loop is CASSLATSYEQYF. DNA for the CDR3: TGTGCCAGCAGCTTAGCCACCTCCTACGAGCAGTACTTC.

The CDR3 loop is CASSLGQYSNQPQHF. CDR3 nucleotides: TGTGCCAGCAGCTTGGGACAGTATAGCAATCAGCCCCAGCATTTT. The rearrangement uses TRBV7-9 and TRBJ1-5, with 7 bases matching TRBD1. Germline V gene lookup returns CDR1 SEHNR and CDR2 FQNEAQ (reference sequence). The junction had 2 bases not matched to a gene; V was cut back by 3 bases and J by 0 bases. This CDR3 region has 15 residues.

The V gene is TRBV5-4, the J gene TRBJ2-5; no firm D call. The CDR3 extends over 14 amino acids. Between the trimmed V and J ends, which lost 0 bases and 2 bases, there was a span of 8 bases. Germline V gene sequence: CDR1 SGHNT, CDR2 YYREEE (reference sequence). The CDR3: CASSLGRRQETQYF. CDR3 nucleotides: TGTGCCAGCAGCTTGGGGAGAAGGCAAGAGACCCAGTACTTC. Together with reference TRBV5-4 and TRBJ2-5, the CDR3 gives the full variable domain: ETGVTQSPTHLIKTRGQQVTLRCSSQSGHNTVSWYQQALGQGPQFIFQYYREEENGRGNFPPRFSGLQFPNYSSELNVNALELDDSALYLCASSLGRRQETQYFGPGTRLLVL.

This clonotype was detected many times. This chain uses TRBV9 with TRBJ2-1; 9 bases agree with TRBD2. This CDR3 contains 17 residues. J gave up 5 bases and V 0 bases, and 9 bases lay outside the gene matches. From germline, CDR1 is SGDLS and CDR2 YYNGEE. The CDR3 bases are TGTGCCAGCAGCGTAGGACTAGCGGCCGCAACCCACAATGAGCAGTTCTTC. This encodes CASSVGLAAATHNEQFF.

Regarding this clonotype: Possible read error: a much larger clone is one base away. V usage is TRBV20-1 and J usage is TRBJ2-7; TRBD2 aligns across 12 bases. Per the germline V gene, CDR1 is DFQATT and CDR2 is SNEGSKA (reference sequence). The ends lost 6 bases at V and 4 bases at J; junction bases unmatched: 10. The CDR3 has 15 amino acids. CDR3 in amino acids: CSANLTSGGWYEQYF. The CDR3 DNA reads TGCAGTGCAAACCTGACTAGCGGGGGATGGTACGAGCAGTACTTC.

In its sample, this clonotype was seen many times. V is TRBV20-1 and J is TRBJ2-1; 7 positions match TRBD1. The trim removed 3 bases at V and 1 base at J, leaving 3 bases unmatched. Germline-derived CDR1 and CDR2 are DFQATT and SNEGSKA (reference sequence). The CDR3 consists of 14 residues. The CDR3 DNA follows: TGCAGTGCTAGGCTACAGGGGTCCTACAATGAGCAGTTCTTC. Protein sequence: CSARLQGSYNEQFF.

This chain connects TRBV12-3 or TRBV12-4 to TRBJ2-4; the match to TRBD2 covers 8 bases. V gave up 5 bases and J gave up 6 bases; unmatched junction bases: 9. This CDR3 has 15 amino acids. CDR3 bases: TGTGCCAGCAGTGTACGCACTAGCGGAACAAACATTCAGTACTTC. This codes for CASSVRTSGTNIQYF.

This clonotype was picked up many times. J is TRBJ2-7 and V is TRBV7-8; no definite D call. V was trimmed by 4 bases and J by 2 bases, leaving 3 bases between them. Germline-derived CDR1 and CDR2 are SGHVS and FQNEAQ. The CDR3 loop spans 11 amino acids. This CDR3 reads CASSYAYEQYF. The CDR3 nucleotides are TGTGCCAGCAGCTATGCCTACGAGCAGTACTTC.

The chain recombines TRBV25-1 with TRBJ2-5; the match to TRBD2 covers 9 bases. The CDR3 length is 16 residues. V was pared by 2 bases and J by 2 bases, with 6 bases of the junction left unmatched. Germline V gene sequence: CDR1 MGHDK, CDR2 SYGVNS. The CDR3: CASSEISGGNQETQYF. The CDR3 DNA reads TGTGCCAGCAGTGAAATTAGCGGGGGAAATCAAGAGACCCAGTACTTC.

This sequence joins TRBV7-9 and TRBJ2-7, with D uncertain. The CDR3 length is 15 residues. The V and J ends lost 1 base and 2 bases respectively, with 12 bases between them. CDR1 is SEHNR, CDR2 FQNEAQ, per germline (reference sequence). The CDR3 loop reads CASSLGPGSAYEQYF. CDR3 bases: TGTGCCAGCAGCTTAGGGCCCGGGTCCGCCTACGAGCAGTACTTC. Based on the CDR3 plus reference TRBV7-9 and TRBJ2-7, the full variable domain is DTGVSQNPRHKITKRGQNVTFRCDPISEHNRLYWYRQTLGQGPEFLTYFQNEAQLEKSRLLSDRFSAERPKGSFSTLEIQRTEQGDSAMYLCASSLGPGSAYEQYFGPGTRLTVT.

At least ten counts were recorded for this clonotype. The gene calls are TRBV18 and TRBJ1-6, with D possibly matching TRBD1 (5 bases). The CDR3 has 13 amino acids. The ends were cut back, 5 bases at V and 7 bases at J, with 9 bases in the middle. The germline V gene has CDR1 KGHSH and CDR2 LQKENI. CDR3 loop: CASSSTENSPLHF. As DNA, the CDR3 is TGTGCCAGCTCATCGACAGAAAATTCACCCCTCCACTTT.

This clonotype was counted many times. The chain couples TRBV7-2 to TRBJ1-3, with D possibly TRBD1 on 6 matching bases. The CDR3 totals 15 residues. CDR1 SGHTA and CDR2 FQGNSA come from the germline V gene. V was pared by 5 bases and J by 3 bases, with 14 bases between. In nucleotides, the CDR3 is TGTGCCAGCAGCCCGCAGGGGAGGGGTGGAAACACCATATATTTT. Translation gives CASSPQGRGGNTIYF.